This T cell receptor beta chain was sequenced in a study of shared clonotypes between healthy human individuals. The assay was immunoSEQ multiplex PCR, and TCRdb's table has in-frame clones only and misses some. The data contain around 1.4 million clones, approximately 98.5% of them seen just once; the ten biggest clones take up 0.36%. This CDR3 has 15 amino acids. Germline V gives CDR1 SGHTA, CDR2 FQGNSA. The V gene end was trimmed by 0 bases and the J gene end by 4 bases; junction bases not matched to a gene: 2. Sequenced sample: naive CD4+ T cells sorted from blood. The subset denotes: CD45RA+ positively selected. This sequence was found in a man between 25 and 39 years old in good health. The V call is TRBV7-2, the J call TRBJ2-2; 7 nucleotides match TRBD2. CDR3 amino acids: CASSLAGGPTGELFF. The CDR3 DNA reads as TGTGCCAGCAGCTTAGCGGGAGGGCCCACCGGGGAGCTGTTTTTT.